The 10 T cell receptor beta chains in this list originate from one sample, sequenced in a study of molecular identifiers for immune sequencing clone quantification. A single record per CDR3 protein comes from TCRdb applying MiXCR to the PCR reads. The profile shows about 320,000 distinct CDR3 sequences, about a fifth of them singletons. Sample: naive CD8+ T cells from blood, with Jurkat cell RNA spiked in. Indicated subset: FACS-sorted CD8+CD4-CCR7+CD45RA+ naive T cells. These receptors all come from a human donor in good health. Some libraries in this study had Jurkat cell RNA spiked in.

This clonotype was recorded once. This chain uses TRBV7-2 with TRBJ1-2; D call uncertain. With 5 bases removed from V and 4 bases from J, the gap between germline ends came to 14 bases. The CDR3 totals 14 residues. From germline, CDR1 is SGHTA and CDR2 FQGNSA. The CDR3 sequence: CASSPSSISYGYTF. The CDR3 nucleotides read TGTGCCAGCAGCCCGTCGTCAATCAGCTATGGCTACACCTTC.

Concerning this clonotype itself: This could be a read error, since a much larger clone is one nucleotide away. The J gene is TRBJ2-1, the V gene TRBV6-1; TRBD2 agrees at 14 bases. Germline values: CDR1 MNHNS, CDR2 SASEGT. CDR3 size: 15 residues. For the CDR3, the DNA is TGTGCCAGCAGTGAAGGACTAGCGGGGGGGTCCAAGGAGTCCTTC. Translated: CASSEGLAGGSKESF.

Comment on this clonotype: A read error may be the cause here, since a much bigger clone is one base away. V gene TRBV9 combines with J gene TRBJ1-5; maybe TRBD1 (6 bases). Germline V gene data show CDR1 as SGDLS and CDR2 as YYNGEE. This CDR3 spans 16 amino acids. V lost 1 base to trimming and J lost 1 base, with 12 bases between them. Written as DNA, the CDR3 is TGTGCCAGCAGCGTACCCAGGGGCGGCAGCAATCAGCCCCAGCATTTT. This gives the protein CASSVPRGGSNQPQHF.

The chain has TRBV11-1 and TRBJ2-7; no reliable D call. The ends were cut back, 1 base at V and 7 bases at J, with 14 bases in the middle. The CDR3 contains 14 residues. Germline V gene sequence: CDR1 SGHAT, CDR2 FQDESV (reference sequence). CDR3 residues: CASSLGSWPLEQYF. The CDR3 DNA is TGTGCCAGCAGCTTAGGAAGTTGGCCTCTGGAGCAGTACTTC.

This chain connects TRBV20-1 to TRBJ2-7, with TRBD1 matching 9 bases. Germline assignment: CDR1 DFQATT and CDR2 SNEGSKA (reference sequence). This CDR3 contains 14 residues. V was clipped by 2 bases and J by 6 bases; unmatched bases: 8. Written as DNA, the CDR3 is TGCAGTGCTAGATTCGGGACAGGGTGGGGCGAGCAGTACTTC. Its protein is CSARFGTGWGEQYF.

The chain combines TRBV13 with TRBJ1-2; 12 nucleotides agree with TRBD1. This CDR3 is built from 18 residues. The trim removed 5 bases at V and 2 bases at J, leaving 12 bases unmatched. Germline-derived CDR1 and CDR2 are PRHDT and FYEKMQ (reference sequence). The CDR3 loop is CASSPSETGTGGNYGYTF. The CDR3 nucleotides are TGTGCCAGCAGCCCCAGCGAGACCGGGACAGGGGGCAACTATGGCTACACCTTC.

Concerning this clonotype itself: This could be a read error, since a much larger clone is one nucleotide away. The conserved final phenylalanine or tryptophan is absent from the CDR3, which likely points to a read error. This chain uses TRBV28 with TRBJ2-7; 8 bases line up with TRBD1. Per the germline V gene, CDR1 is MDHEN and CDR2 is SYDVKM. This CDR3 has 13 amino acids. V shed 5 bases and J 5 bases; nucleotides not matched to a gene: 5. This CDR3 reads CASSVTGVHEQYL. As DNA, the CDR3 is TGTGCCAGCAGTGTGACAGGGGTCCACGAGCAGTACCTC.

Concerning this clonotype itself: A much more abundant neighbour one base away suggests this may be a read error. The CDR3 region is CVSSLLDEDNEQFF. In DNA form, the CDR3 reads TGTGTCAGCAGCTTATTGGACGAGGACAATGAGCAGTTCTTC. The chain uses TRBV7-9 and TRBJ2-1; no clear D. Germline lookup yields CDR1 SEHNR and CDR2 FQNEAQ (reference sequence). CDR3 length: 14 amino acids.

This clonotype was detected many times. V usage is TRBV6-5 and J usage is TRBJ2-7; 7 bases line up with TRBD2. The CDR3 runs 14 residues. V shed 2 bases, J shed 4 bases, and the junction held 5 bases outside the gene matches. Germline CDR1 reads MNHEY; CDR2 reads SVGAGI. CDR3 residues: CASSYGLAEYEQYF. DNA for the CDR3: TGTGCCAGCAGTTACGGGCTAGCGGAATACGAGCAGTACTTC.

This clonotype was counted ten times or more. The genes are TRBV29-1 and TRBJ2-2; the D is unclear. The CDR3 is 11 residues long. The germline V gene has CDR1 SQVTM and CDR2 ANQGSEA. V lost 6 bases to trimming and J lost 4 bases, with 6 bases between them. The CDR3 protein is CSVVTTGELFF. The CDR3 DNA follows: TGCAGCGTAGTCACCACCGGGGAGCTGTTTTTT.